One TCR beta chain is described in this entry. Thyroid surgery was preceded by no treatment in any patient. These data are taken from a study of metastatic and nonmetastatic thyroid tumors. This CDR3 has 16 amino acids. With 5 bases removed from V and 2 bases from J, the gap between germline ends came to 18 bases. TCRdb redid the clone calls on the PCR reads using MiXCR. The sample shows about 60,000 clones, around 15% of them seen only once. Sequenced material: blood. This sequence was found in a male donor with papillary thyroid cancer or a benign thyroid nodule (not recorded which). Some clones in this sample may be carry-over from other donors' samples. The V call is TRBV12-3 or TRBV12-4, the J call TRBJ2-5; perhaps TRBD2 as D (7 bases). CDR3 in DNA: TGTGCCAGCAGTGAAGGGCTAGGGGGGGGGCAAGAGACCCAGTACTTC. Amino acid sequence: CASSEGLGGGQETQYF.